These T cell receptor beta chains were read from a single sample in a study of somatic mutations in cytotoxic T cells in rheumatoid arthritis. Measured with immunoSEQ multiplex PCR; TCRdb has only the in-frame clones, and not every one. The repertoire includes roughly 7,700 clones, more than 60% of them detected once, and more than 30% sits in the top ten. Material for sequencing was CD8+ T cells sorted from blood. The receptor set was obtained from an adult with rheumatoid arthritis. CDR3s include the opening cysteine and the closing phenylalanine or tryptophan. D genes are given only for firm matches. Expanded clones are given a class, and other clones once, few, many or no size at all.

cdr3_aa	cdr3_nt	clone_size	d_call	v_call	j_call
CATGASSYEQYF	TGTGCCACCGGTGCGAGCTCCTACGAGCAGTACTTC	NA	NA	TRBV6-5	TRBJ2-7
CASSPGGGPRETQYF	TGTGCCAGCAGTCCCGGCGGGGGGCCGAGAGAGACCCAGTACTTC	NA	TRBD2	TRBV6-5	TRBJ2-5
CASSRREGGETQYF	TGCGCCAGCAGCAGGCGGGAGGGAGGGGAGACCCAGTACTTC	NA	TRBD2	TRBV4-1	TRBJ2-5
CASSLVGTGSDTQYF	TGTGCCAGCAGCTTGGTGGGGACGGGCTCAGATACGCAGTATTTT	NA	NA	TRBV7-9	TRBJ2-3
CATRRTSSQETQYF	TGTGCCACTCGGAGGACTAGCAGTCAAGAGACCCAGTACTTC	few	TRBD2	TRBV27	TRBJ2-5
CASSSRRGHTQYF	TGTGCCAGCAGCTCCCGCCGAGGACATACGCAGTATTTT	NA	NA	TRBV5-4	TRBJ2-3
CASSYSGTGERYEQFF	TGCGCCAGCAGCTACTCAGGTACGGGAGAGAGATATGAGCAGTTCTTC	NA	NA	TRBV4-3	TRBJ2-1
CASSQESRSLRRFWGREQYF	TGCGCCAGCAGCCAAGAATCTCGGTCGCTACGCCGGTTTTGGGGTCGCGAGCAGTACTTC	NA	NA	TRBV4-1	TRBJ2-7
CASSQDLRFNRGARNTGELFF	TGCGCCAGCAGCCAAGATCTAAGGTTTAATCGGGGGGCAAGGAACACCGGGGAGCTGTTTTTT	NA	NA	TRBV4-1	TRBJ2-2
CASSPGDTSTDTQYF	TGCGCCAGCAGCCCCGGGGACACCAGCACAGATACGCAGTATTTT	NA	NA	TRBV4-3	TRBJ2-3
CASSDVAGGSDTQYF	TGTGCCAGCAGTGACGTGGCGGGAGGGTCGGATACGCAGTATTTT	NA	TRBD2	TRBV6-4	TRBJ2-3
CASSQVDSSSETQYF	TGCGCCAGCAGCCAAGTGGACAGTTCGTCGGAGACCCAGTACTTC	NA	NA	TRBV4-1	TRBJ2-5
CASSIYDFNQPQHF	TGTGCCAGTAGTATTTATGACTTCAATCAGCCCCAGCATTTT	medium-sized	NA	TRBV19	TRBJ1-5
CASSAGTSGYNEQFF	TGTGCCAGCAGCGCCGGGACTAGCGGCTACAATGAGCAGTTCTTC	NA	TRBD2	TRBV9	TRBJ2-1
CASSLLAGALISEQFF	TGTGCCAGTAGTCTTCTAGCGGGAGCGTTAATCTCTGAGCAGTTCTTC	NA	TRBD2	TRBV19	TRBJ2-1
CASSERAAYSNQPQHF	TGTGCCAGCAGTGAAAGGGCAGCATATAGCAATCAGCCCCAGCATTTT	NA	NA	TRBV6-1	TRBJ1-5
CARRDWGLAINEQFF	TGTGCCAGAAGGGACTGGGGACTAGCGATAAATGAGCAGTTCTTC	few	TRBD2	TRBV5-3	TRBJ2-1
CASRRQGSYNEQFF	TGTGCCAGCAGGCGACAGGGCTCCTACAATGAGCAGTTCTTC	NA	TRBD1	TRBV27	TRBJ2-1
CASSGPGDTQYF	TGTGCCAGCAGCGGGCCCGGGGATACGCAGTATTTT	NA	NA	TRBV7-3	TRBJ2-3
CASSQEAGGSLEQYF	TGTGCCAGCAGCCAAGAGGCAGGGGGCTCACTCGAGCAGTACTTC	NA	TRBD1	TRBV4-2	TRBJ2-7
CASSTPQARSQPQHF	TGTGCCAGCAGCACCCCACAGGCGAGGAGTCAGCCCCAGCATTTT	NA	NA	TRBV21-1	TRBJ1-5
CAWSVSGTSTDTQYF	TGTGCCTGGAGTGTGAGCGGGACTAGCACAGATACGCAGTATTTT	NA	TRBD2	TRBV30	TRBJ2-3